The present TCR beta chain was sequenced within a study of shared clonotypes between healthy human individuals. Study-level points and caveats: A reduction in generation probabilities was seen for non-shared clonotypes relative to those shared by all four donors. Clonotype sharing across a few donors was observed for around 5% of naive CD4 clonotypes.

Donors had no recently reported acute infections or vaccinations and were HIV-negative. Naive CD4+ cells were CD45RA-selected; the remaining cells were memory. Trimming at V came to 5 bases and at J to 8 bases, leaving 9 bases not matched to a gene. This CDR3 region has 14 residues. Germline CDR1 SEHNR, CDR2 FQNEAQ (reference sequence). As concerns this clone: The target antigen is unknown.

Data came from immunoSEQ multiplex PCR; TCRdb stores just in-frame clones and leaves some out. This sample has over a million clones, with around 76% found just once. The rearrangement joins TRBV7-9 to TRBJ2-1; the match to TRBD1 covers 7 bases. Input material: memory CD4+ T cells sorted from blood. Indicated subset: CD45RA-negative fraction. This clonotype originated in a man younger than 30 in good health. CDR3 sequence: CASSLTTGNDEQFF. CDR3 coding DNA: TGTGCCAGCAGCCTTACGACAGGGAACGATGAGCAGTTCTTC.